This TCR beta chain derives from a study of T cell responses to AZD1222 COVID-19 vaccine. The wider study: Second-dose intervals near 4 or 12 weeks were combined.

Here immunoSEQ multiplex PCR was the method, and the copy in TCRdb shows in-frame clones only, minus some. The table lists 95,000 to 150,000 clones, 88% of them singletons. Study-level points and caveats: Spike-wide coverage was observed for vaccine-associated CD4 TCRs, with dominant responses at 160-218 and 743-854. Among the donors, most were white British and more were female, and clonal diversity was possibly underestimated.

On this clone: Its antigen is currently unknown.

V was trimmed by 8 bases and J by 4 bases, leaving 14 bases between them. The CDR3 is 13 residues long. The germline CDR1 and CDR2 sequences are SGHTA and FQGTGA. This chain connects TRBV7-3 to TRBJ1-2, with a weak D call TRBD1 (6 bases). This sequence was found in an adult in good health. This material consisted of peripheral blood, taken on day 0 of AZD1222 vaccination. The DNA of the CDR3 is TGTGCCAGCGGCAGTCCGGGGGCCTATGGCTACACCTTC. This translates into CASGSPGAYGYTF.